The rows below give T cell receptor beta chains drawn from one sample of a study of T and B cells in COVID-19 patients. TCRdb processed the multiplex PCR reads anew with MiXCR; each CDR3 protein has one entry. The sample lists roughly 3,400 distinct CDR3 sequences, 21% occurring once. The sequenced sample consisted of blood. The receptors shown here come from a human donor with active COVID-19. CDR3s include the opening cysteine and the closing phenylalanine or tryptophan. Fields, in order: J gene, clone size, D gene, V gene, CDR3 protein, CDR3 DNA. A D gene is named only where the DNA matches it firmly. The listing skips clone size in some rows; elsewhere it reads once, few, many or a size class.

TRBJ1-1 | medium-sized | - | TRBV19 | CASRTLDSGTEAFF | TGTGCCAGTAGGACTTTGGATTCCGGCACTGAAGCTTTCTTT
TRBJ1-5 | - | - | TRBV6-5 | CASSYGVEQPQHF | TGTGCCAGCAGTTATGGGGTTGAGCAGCCCCAGCATTTT
TRBJ1-6 | - | - | TRBV14 | CASSLYQTTNSPLHF | TGTGCCAGCAGCCTATATCAGACAACTAATTCACCCCTCCACTTT
TRBJ1-1 | - | TRBD1 | TRBV20-1 | CSAQQGADTEAFF | TGCAGTGCACAACAGGGGGCGGACACTGAAGCTTTCTTT
TRBJ2-7 | medium-sized | TRBD1 | TRBV6-1 | CASSEVGQPYEQYF | TGTGCCAGCAGTGAAGTGGGACAGCCCTACGAGCAGTACTTC
TRBJ1-2 | - | - | TRBV7-6 | CASSLELPHGYTF | TGTGCCAGCAGCTTAGAATTACCCCATGGCTACACCTTC
TRBJ2-5 | medium-sized | TRBD2 | TRBV30 | CAWSVSAGVTPQETQYF | TGTGCCTGGAGTGTATCAGCGGGAGTTACCCCCCAAGAGACCCAGTACTTC
TRBJ1-1 | medium-sized | TRBD1 | TRBV11-3 | CASSFSGTGGSEAFF | TGTGCCAGCAGTTTCTCCGGGACAGGGGGCTCTGAAGCTTTCTTT
TRBJ1-1 | few | - | TRBV6-1 | CASSEPGNTEAFF | TGTGCCAGCAGTGAGCCGGGGAACACTGAAGCTTTCTTT
TRBJ2-1 | - | TRBD2 | TRBV7-9 | CASSLDWASGSTNEQFF | TGTGCCAGCAGCTTAGACTGGGCTAGCGGGTCGACAAATGAGCAGTTCTTC
TRBJ1-4 | few | - | TRBV11-2 | CASSVRVFNEKLFF | TGTGCCAGCAGCGTCCGGGTCTTTAATGAAAAACTGTTTTTT
TRBJ2-2 | few | - | TRBV4-1 | CASSQGQSGELFF | TGCGCCAGCAGCCAAGGGCAAAGCGGGGAGCTGTTTTTT
TRBJ1-2 | medium-sized | - | TRBV6-1 | CASSEFEGTRVSGYTF | TGTGCCAGCAGTGAATTCGAAGGCACGAGAGTCTCTGGCTACACCTTC
TRBJ2-1 | medium-sized | - | TRBV6-2/TRBV6-3 | CASSRAGGMGDNEQFF | TGTGCCAGCAGTCGCGCGGGCGGGATGGGGGACAATGAGCAGTTCTTC
TRBJ2-1 | medium-sized | TRBD2 | TRBV12-3/TRBV12-4 | CASSKKFSGAYNEQFF | TGTGCCAGCAGTAAAAAATTCAGCGGGGCCTACAATGAGCAGTTCTTC
TRBJ2-1 | - | - | TRBV5-7 | CASSSRHLYEQFF | TGTGCCAGCAGCTCCAGACACCTATACGAGCAGTTCTTC
TRBJ2-2 | - | - | TRBV5-1 | CASSLEGGPGELFF | TGCGCCAGCAGCTTGGAAGGGGGGCCCGGGGAGCTGTTTTTT
TRBJ1-1 | medium-sized | TRBD1 | TRBV6-5 | CASSRTGQALMNTEAFF | TGTGCCAGCAGTCGGACAGGGCAAGCGCTCATGAACACTGAAGCTTTCTTT
TRBJ1-3 | medium-sized | TRBD1 | TRBV12-3/TRBV12-4 | CASSLTGAAGNTIYF | TGTGCCAGCAGCCTAACAGGGGCCGCTGGAAACACCATATATTTT
TRBJ2-7 | medium-sized | - | TRBV18 | CASSREKGSTYEQYF | TGTGCCAGCTCAAGGGAAAAAGGGTCGACCTACGAGCAGTACTTC
TRBJ2-7 | large | TRBD2 | TRBV27 | CATGTSGHEQYF | TGTGCCACCGGGACTAGCGGCCACGAGCAGTACTTC
TRBJ1-6 | large | TRBD1 | TRBV11-3 | CASSLHRGQSSYNSPLHF | TGTGCCAGCAGCTTGCACAGGGGACAGAGCTCCTATAATTCACCCCTCCACTTT
TRBJ1-4 | - | TRBD1 | TRBV4-3 | CASSQAGTGGGLLFF | TGCGCCAGCAGCCAAGCAGGGACAGGGGGGGGCTTACTGTTTTTT
TRBJ2-2 | medium-sized | - | TRBV6-5 | CATRQSNTGELFF | TGTGCCACCCGACAGTCGAACACCGGGGAGCTGTTTTTT